This entry lists 12 T cell receptor beta chains sequenced from one sample in a study of metastatic and nonmetastatic thyroid tumors. TCRdb re-analyzed the PCR reads through MiXCR. The top ten hold about 22% of the sample, which has 33,000 or so clones, about 21% seen once. Every patient underwent thyroid surgery untreated. The sample was blood. These receptors were obtained from a female donor with papillary thyroid cancer or a benign thyroid nodule (not recorded which). Some clones in this sample may be carry-over from other donors' samples.

This clone has a count of ten or more. The chain links TRBV18 to TRBJ1-5, with D maybe TRBD1 (5 bases). Germline V lookup: CDR1 KGHSH, CDR2 LQKENI. V was shortened by 4 bases and J by 7 bases, with 17 bases between the two germline ends. This CDR3 has 15 amino acids. Here the CDR3 reads CASSQTDGAGQPQHF. The CDR3 DNA is TGTGCCAGCTCACAAACGGACGGGGCCGGCCAGCCCCAGCATTTT.

This clone was seen at least ten times. The V and J genes are TRBV11-2 and TRBJ1-1; 9 nucleotides align to TRBD1. Per the germline V gene, CDR1 is SGHAT and CDR2 is FQNNGV. V lost 5 bases to trimming and J lost 5 bases; unmatched junction nucleotides: 9. The CDR3 sequence is 15 residues long. CDR3: CASSVQGAEGTEAFF. The CDR3 DNA reads TGTGCCAGCAGCGTACAGGGGGCTGAGGGGACTGAAGCTTTCTTT.

The table lists this clone with a count of one. The rearrangement uses TRBV4-1 and TRBJ1-5, with TRBD1 identical over 8 bases. Trimming at V came to 1 base and at J to 5 bases, leaving 1 base not matched to a gene. Germline CDR1 and CDR2: MGHRA and YSYEKL. The CDR3 loop spans 14 amino acids. The CDR3 nucleotides read TGCGCCAGCAGCCAAGCACAGGGGGATCAGCCCCAGCATTTT. Its translation is CASSQAQGDQPQHF.

This clone came up many times. This rearrangement joins TRBV20-1 to TRBJ1-1; maybe TRBD1 (5 bases). The germline V gene encodes CDR1 DFQATT and CDR2 SNEGSKA (reference sequence). The ends were cut back, 6 bases at V and 0 bases at J, with 17 bases in the middle. There are 15 residues in the CDR3. The CDR3 spells CSAKTRRGMNTEAFF. The CDR3 coding sequence is TGCAGTGCCAAGACGAGGCGGGGCATGAACACTGAAGCTTTCTTT.

This clone has at least ten counts. The rearrangement uses TRBV10-3 and TRBJ2-3; D might be TRBD1 (7 bases). V dropped 0 bases and J dropped 2 bases, with 15 bases sitting between them. CDR1 is ENHRY, CDR2 SYGVKD, per germline. The CDR3 spans 17 residues. The CDR3 is CAISESGGTDITDTQYF. The CDR3 nucleotides read TGTGCCATCAGTGAGTCGGGCGGGACAGATATCACAGATACGCAGTATTTT.

There are a few counts of this clone. The chain is built from TRBV6-1 and TRBJ2-7, with D unclear. This CDR3 spans 12 amino acids. The V gene lost 11 bases and the J gene lost 4 bases, with 15 bases spanning the gap. Germline V gene data show CDR1 as MNHNS and CDR2 as SASEGT. The CDR3, as DNA: TGTGCCTCCCAAGGGTCCTGTTACGAGCAGTACTTC. It yields the protein CASQGSCYEQYF.

The genes are TRBV20-1 and TRBJ2-2, with TRBD2 matching 11 bases. This CDR3 has 16 amino acids. V trimming: 3 bases; J trimming: 3 bases; junction bases outside the gene matches: 6. The germline V gene encodes CDR1 DFQATT and CDR2 SNEGSKA (reference sequence). The CDR3 sequence: CSARGALAGDTGELFF. In DNA, the CDR3 is TGCAGTGCTAGGGGGGCACTAGCGGGAGACACCGGGGAGCTGTTTTTT.

In its sample, this clone was seen many times. CDR3 bases: TGTGCCAGCTCACCACCATCGGGGGGTGCTTCAGGGGGGCAGTTCTTC. This gives the protein CASSPPSGGASGGQFF. This sequence joins TRBV18 and TRBJ2-1, with D perhaps TRBD1 or TRBD2 (7 bases each). With 0 bases removed from V and 12 bases from J, the gap between germline ends came to 21 bases. CDR1 is KGHSH, CDR2 LQKENI, per germline. This CDR3 contains 16 residues.

DNA for the CDR3: TGTGCCACCTCCCGCCCCCGGGTCTCCTACGAGCAGTACTTC. Its translation: CATSRPRVSYEQYF. This rearrangement joins TRBV6-1 to TRBJ2-7; D is uncertain. CDR1 is MNHNS, CDR2 SASEGT, per germline. CDR3 length equals 14 residues. V gave up 10 bases and J gave up 0 bases, with 16 bases separating them.

This clone was detected ten times or more. The chain couples TRBV6-2 or TRBV6-3 to TRBJ1-3; no definite D call. The V and J ends lost 2 bases and 8 bases respectively, with 10 bases between them. The V gene's germline CDR1 is MNHEY and CDR2 SVGEGT. CDR3 length equals 13 residues. The CDR3 sequence: CASSYDGLDTIYF. In DNA, the CDR3 is TGTGCCAGCAGTTACGATGGACTAGACACCATATATTTT.

A note on this clone: The junction shows a germline mismatch at one end, possibly a read error. The CDR3 nucleotides read TGCGCAAGACAGTTGGTTAACTATTGCTACACCTTC. Amino acids: CARQLVNYCYTF. This chain connects TRBV20-1 to TRBJ1-2; perhaps TRBD1 as D (5 bases). In germline, CDR1 is DFQATT, CDR2 SNEGSKA (reference sequence). The CDR3 loop spans 12 amino acids.

This clone came up many times. J is TRBJ2-3 and V is TRBV18, with 12 positions matching TRBD1. The CDR3 extends over 15 amino acids. CDR1 and CDR2 (germline): KGHSH, LQKENI. V trimming: 6 bases; J trimming: 4 bases; junction bases outside the gene matches: 5. In DNA, the CDR3 is TGTGCCAGCTCGCCCGGGACAGGGGGCTCAGATACGCAGTATTTT. Protein product: CASSPGTGGSDTQYF.